A selection of T cell receptor beta chains follows, all from one sample in a study of Graves' ophthalmopathy and Graves' hyperthyroidism. In TCRdb, the multiplex PCR reads were re-called with MiXCR into one record per CDR3 protein. This sample has approximately 410,000 distinct CDR3 sequences, with approximately 15% found just once. Sample: peripheral blood. Receptors originate from a woman aged 18-29 years with stable Graves' hyperthyroidism. The CDR3 runs from the conserved cysteine through the conserved F or W. D genes are given only for firm matches. The size of a clone is reported for some rows only, either as once, few or many, or as a class for expanded clones.

j_gene: TRBJ2-4
abundance: many
d_gene: -
v_gene: TRBV7-8
CDR3nt: TGTGCCAGCAGCAGCAGGACGGCCGGGAGCAAAAACATTCAGTACTTC
CDR3aa: CASSSRTAGSKNIQYF

j_gene: TRBJ1-1
abundance: many
d_gene: TRBD1
v_gene: TRBV20-1
CDR3nt: TGCAGTCCTCGGACAGGGAATCTCGAAGCTTTCTTT
CDR3aa: CSPRTGNLEAFF

j_gene: TRBJ1-6
abundance: -
d_gene: -
v_gene: TRBV2
CDR3nt: TGTGCCAGCAAGGGTGTAGGGCCCCTTGGGCCCCTCCACTTT
CDR3aa: CASKGVGPLGPLHF

j_gene: TRBJ2-5
abundance: many
d_gene: TRBD2
v_gene: TRBV7-9
CDR3nt: TGTGCCAGCAGCTCAACTAGCGGTAGCGGAGAGACCCAGTACTTC
CDR3aa: CASSSTSGSGETQYF

j_gene: TRBJ2-4
abundance: many
d_gene: -
v_gene: TRBV12-3/TRBV12-4
CDR3nt: TGTGCCAGCAGTTTAGCCTCCGGGATAACTAAAAACATTCAGTACTTC
CDR3aa: CASSLASGITKNIQYF

j_gene: TRBJ1-2
abundance: many
d_gene: TRBD1
v_gene: TRBV20-1
CDR3nt: TGCAGTGCTAGAGAAACAGGGGCGCCCAATGGCTACACCTTC
CDR3aa: CSARETGAPNGYTF

j_gene: TRBJ2-7
abundance: once
d_gene: -
v_gene: TRBV7-3
CDR3nt: TGTGCCAGCAGCCCCCTAGGGGGGACGAAGCAGTACTTC
CDR3aa: CASSPLGGTKQYF

j_gene: TRBJ2-2
abundance: many
d_gene: -
v_gene: TRBV20-1
CDR3nt: TGCAGTGCCACTTCGGGTCGAACCGGGGAGCTGTTTTTT
CDR3aa: CSATSGRTGELFF

j_gene: TRBJ2-5
abundance: few
d_gene: -
v_gene: TRBV3-1
CDR3nt: TGTGCCAGCAGCTACATAGGAAAAGTGGTGGAGACCCAGTACTTC
CDR3aa: CASSYIGKVVETQYF

j_gene: TRBJ1-2
abundance: many
d_gene: TRBD1
v_gene: TRBV11-1
CDR3nt: TGTGCCAGCAGCTCCACCCAAGGGACAGGGAGCGGCTACACCTTC
CDR3aa: CASSSTQGTGSGYTF

j_gene: TRBJ1-2
abundance: many
d_gene: -
v_gene: TRBV12-3/TRBV12-4
CDR3nt: TGTGCCAGCACCCCCACCAGGGACCAGGGCTACACCTTC
CDR3aa: CASTPTRDQGYTF

j_gene: TRBJ1-2
abundance: many
d_gene: TRBD1
v_gene: TRBV7-9
CDR3nt: TGTGCCAGCAGCTTAGAAGGGGGCGCGGACTATGGCTACACCTTC
CDR3aa: CASSLEGGADYGYTF

j_gene: TRBJ1-1
abundance: many
d_gene: -
v_gene: TRBV12-3/TRBV12-4
CDR3nt: TGTGCCAGCAGTCTCTCCATACAAGGAGGGACTGAAGCTTTCTTT
CDR3aa: CASSLSIQGGTEAFF

j_gene: TRBJ1-6
abundance: many
d_gene: -
v_gene: TRBV6-1
CDR3nt: TGTGCCAGCAGGGACAGAACTTATTCACCCCTCCACTTT
CDR3aa: CASRDRTYSPLHF

j_gene: TRBJ2-5
abundance: many
d_gene: -
v_gene: TRBV7-9
CDR3nt: TGTGCCAGCAGCTTAGTCTGGGGGCAAGAGACCCAGTACTTC
CDR3aa: CASSLVWGQETQYF

j_gene: TRBJ1-1
abundance: many
d_gene: -
v_gene: TRBV4-2
CDR3nt: TGTGCCAGCAGCCTCCAGGCCCCCTGGGGGGTCGTAGACACTGAAGCTTTCTTT
CDR3aa: CASSLQAPWGVVDTEAFF

j_gene: TRBJ1-1
abundance: many
d_gene: -
v_gene: TRBV6-1
CDR3nt: TGTGCCAGCAGTAAGGCTTTGAACACTGAAGCTTTCTTT
CDR3aa: CASSKALNTEAFF

j_gene: TRBJ1-5
abundance: -
d_gene: TRBD1
v_gene: TRBV11-2
CDR3nt: TGTGCCAGCAGCTTAGACACAGGGGGCTGGCAGCCCCAGCATTTT
CDR3aa: CASSLDTGGWQPQHF

j_gene: TRBJ2-2
abundance: many
d_gene: -
v_gene: TRBV18
CDR3nt: TGTGCCAGCTCACCTAGACAGGATGGCACCGGGGAGCTGTTTTTT
CDR3aa: CASSPRQDGTGELFF

j_gene: TRBJ1-2
abundance: many
d_gene: -
v_gene: TRBV27
CDR3nt: TGTGCCAGCAGTTTAACAGTGACTTCTGGCTACACCTTC
CDR3aa: CASSLTVTSGYTF

j_gene: TRBJ2-5
abundance: many
d_gene: -
v_gene: TRBV7-8
CDR3nt: TGTGCCAGCAGCTTAGAGCAGGCCAAAGAGACCCAGTACTTC
CDR3aa: CASSLEQAKETQYF

j_gene: TRBJ1-6
abundance: many
d_gene: TRBD1
v_gene: TRBV6-1
CDR3nt: TGTGCCAGCAGCGAGACAGGGCCCAATTCACCCCTCCACTTT
CDR3aa: CASSETGPNSPLHF

j_gene: TRBJ2-7
abundance: few
d_gene: TRBD2
v_gene: TRBV5-1
CDR3nt: TGCGCCAGCAGCTTGGACGGGGAGGGCTTAGGCGAGCAGTACTTC
CDR3aa: CASSLDGEGLGEQYF

j_gene: TRBJ2-7
abundance: many
d_gene: TRBD1
v_gene: TRBV7-2
CDR3nt: TGTGCCAGCAGCTCCGGACAGGGGTTCGAGCAGTACTTC
CDR3aa: CASSSGQGFEQYF

j_gene: TRBJ2-5
abundance: many
d_gene: -
v_gene: TRBV11-1
CDR3nt: TGTGCCAGCGCTCCAAGGCAGGCCCAAGAGACCCAGTACTTC
CDR3aa: CASAPRQAQETQYF

j_gene: TRBJ2-5
abundance: -
d_gene: -
v_gene: TRBV5-1
CDR3nt: TGCGCCAGCAGCTCGGCGGGGGCTCAAGAGACCCAGTACTTC
CDR3aa: CASSSAGAQETQYF

j_gene: TRBJ1-1
abundance: -
d_gene: -
v_gene: TRBV18
CDR3nt: TGTGCCAGCTCACCACGGGAGGGGCCCCTGACTGAAGCTTTCTTT
CDR3aa: CASSPREGPLTEAFF

j_gene: TRBJ1-2
abundance: many
d_gene: -
v_gene: TRBV10-2
CDR3nt: TGCGCCAGCAGTGAAAGGGGAGACAACTCCTATGGCTACACCTTC
CDR3aa: CASSERGDNSYGYTF

j_gene: TRBJ1-1
abundance: -
d_gene: -
v_gene: TRBV5-1
CDR3nt: TGCGCCAGCAGCTTAGAGGCAAGCACTGAAGCTTTCTTT
CDR3aa: CASSLEASTEAFF

j_gene: TRBJ2-4
abundance: many
d_gene: -
v_gene: TRBV20-1
CDR3nt: TGCAGTGCTACCGGGACATTGGACAAAAACATTCAGTACTTC
CDR3aa: CSATGTLDKNIQYF

j_gene: TRBJ2-2
abundance: few
d_gene: -
v_gene: TRBV7-9
CDR3nt: TGTGCCAGCAGCCTTACGACAGAGGAGCTGTTTTTT
CDR3aa: CASSLTTEELFF

j_gene: TRBJ1-5
abundance: many
d_gene: -
v_gene: TRBV6-5
CDR3nt: TGTGCCAGCAGTATACAGAGTAGCAATCAGCCCCAGCATTTT
CDR3aa: CASSIQSSNQPQHF

j_gene: TRBJ2-5
abundance: many
d_gene: TRBD1
v_gene: TRBV20-1
CDR3nt: TGCAGTGCTAGAATCCCCACAGGGGCGGTAGAGACCCAGTACTTC
CDR3aa: CSARIPTGAVETQYF

j_gene: TRBJ2-2
abundance: many
d_gene: -
v_gene: TRBV5-1
CDR3nt: TGCGCCAGCAGCTTGGTTCTGCAGACGACGAGGACCGGGGAGCTGTTTTTT
CDR3aa: CASSLVLQTTRTGELFF

j_gene: TRBJ1-6
abundance: -
d_gene: -
v_gene: TRBV7-9
CDR3nt: TGTGCCAGCAGCTTGCAGTTGAACAGACTCTATAATTCACCCCTCCACTTT
CDR3aa: CASSLQLNRLYNSPLHF

j_gene: TRBJ2-7
abundance: many
d_gene: -
v_gene: TRBV11-2
CDR3nt: TGTGCCAGCAGCATCCTGAGCTACGAGCAGTACTTC
CDR3aa: CASSILSYEQYF

j_gene: TRBJ2-7
abundance: -
d_gene: -
v_gene: TRBV7-8
CDR3nt: TGTGCCAGCAGCTTGGACTGGGGGGACCCCTACGAGCAGTACTTC
CDR3aa: CASSLDWGDPYEQYF

j_gene: TRBJ1-5
abundance: -
d_gene: -
v_gene: TRBV18
CDR3nt: TGTGCCAGCTCATCAAGCGCTCTCCAGCCCCAGCATTTT
CDR3aa: CASSSSALQPQHF

j_gene: TRBJ2-7
abundance: -
d_gene: -
v_gene: TRBV12-3/TRBV12-4
CDR3nt: TGTGCCAGCAGCCTGGACGCTAGCGGAGGGGGGTACGAGCAGTACTTC
CDR3aa: CASSLDASGGGYEQYF

j_gene: TRBJ1-2
abundance: many
d_gene: -
v_gene: TRBV6-1
CDR3nt: TGTGCCAGCAGTGGGGCGGGATACTATGGCTACACCTTC
CDR3aa: CASSGAGYYGYTF

j_gene: TRBJ1-2
abundance: many
d_gene: -
v_gene: TRBV12-3/TRBV12-4
CDR3nt: TGTGCCAGCAGTTCTTCCAGCTATGGCTACACCTTC
CDR3aa: CASSSSSYGYTF

j_gene: TRBJ1-1
abundance: many
d_gene: TRBD1
v_gene: TRBV11-2
CDR3nt: TGTGCCAGCAGCTTAACAGGGGTTAGGACTGAAGCTTTCTTT
CDR3aa: CASSLTGVRTEAFF

j_gene: TRBJ2-7
abundance: many
d_gene: -
v_gene: TRBV27
CDR3nt: TGTGCCAGCAGTTTAAACGGGAGGACAGAATTTCCCTACGAGCAGTACTTC
CDR3aa: CASSLNGRTEFPYEQYF

j_gene: TRBJ2-5
abundance: many
d_gene: TRBD2
v_gene: TRBV11-2
CDR3nt: TGTGCCAGCAGCTCCCTGGGGCGTGCGGGGGAAGAGACCCAGTACTTC
CDR3aa: CASSSLGRAGEETQYF

j_gene: TRBJ2-2
abundance: many
d_gene: TRBD1
v_gene: TRBV6-2/TRBV6-3
CDR3nt: TGTGCCAGCAGTTCCCCAATTCCGGGACAGGGGAAGACCGGGGAGCTGTTTTTT
CDR3aa: CASSSPIPGQGKTGELFF

j_gene: TRBJ2-2
abundance: many
d_gene: -
v_gene: TRBV27
CDR3nt: TGTGCCAGCAGTCCCGGGACACACTACACCGGGGAGCTGTTTTTT
CDR3aa: CASSPGTHYTGELFF

j_gene: TRBJ1-2
abundance: many
d_gene: -
v_gene: TRBV27
CDR3nt: TGTGCCAGCAGTACATCCCCCACAGGGATCAACTATGGCTACACCTTC
CDR3aa: CASSTSPTGINYGYTF

j_gene: TRBJ1-6
abundance: many
d_gene: -
v_gene: TRBV6-1
CDR3nt: TGTGCCAGCAGTTATACTTCGCTTGACCCCTCGCACTTT
CDR3aa: CASSYTSLDPSHF